This entry describes one TCR beta chain. This sample was taken from a study of T cell changes during pregnancy in multiple sclerosis. Assay: immunoSEQ multiplex PCR; the TCRdb copy retains only in-frame clones and omits some. The sample has around 100,000 clones, roughly nine tenths seen once. The V and J ends lost 7 bases and 5 bases respectively, with 14 bases between them. In germline, CDR1 is MNHNS, CDR2 SASEGT. The CDR3 consists of 13 residues. The rearrangement links TRBV6-1 to TRBJ2-5, with D uncertain. The specimen comprised peripheral blood, sampled after pregnancy. The sequence was collected from a female donor with multiple sclerosis, enrolled in a pregnancy study. The chain's CDR3 is CASMNSQRETQYF. The CDR3 DNA is TGTGCCAGCATGAACAGCCAAAGGGAGACCCAGTACTTC.